These 14 T cell receptor beta chains were sequenced from one sample in a study of CD8+CD57+ T cells in acquired aplastic anemia. Genomic DNA, serving as template, underwent TCR beta VDJ and CDR3 profiling. Each CDR3 protein gets one entry after TCRdb re-called the reads with MiXCR. Of 50,000 to 65,000 distinct CDR3 sequences in the sample, under 55% are singletons; the top ten hold 2% to 2.5%. The source material was sorted CD4+, CD8+, or CD8+CD57+ T cells (not recorded which) from PBMCs. The receptors were sampled from a human donor in good health, serving as a control.

Regarding this clonotype: This clone may be a read error of a much larger clone one base away. The chain has TRBV28 and TRBJ1-5; D is uncertain. CDR1 MDHEN and CDR2 SYDVKM come from the germline V gene. The CDR3 extends over 13 amino acids. V lost 3 bases and J 3 bases, leaving 6 bases between the germline ends. CDR3 sequence: CASSLVHNQPQHF. CDR3 coding DNA: TGTGCCAGCAGTTTGGTGCACAATCAGCCCCAGCATTTT.

This clonotype was seen at least ten times. The chain employs TRBV6-4 and TRBJ2-1; 7 bases line up with TRBD1. The V segment lost 0 bases and the J segment 6 bases; nucleotides outside the gene matches: 5. Germline V gives CDR1 MRHNA, CDR2 SNTAGT. The CDR3 is 15 residues long. CDR3 DNA: TGTGCCAGCAGTGACTCGTGGACAGGACTCAATGAGCAGTTCTTC. The encoded protein is CASSDSWTGLNEQFF.

This clonotype came up many times. The gene calls are TRBV6-5 and TRBJ1-1; unclear D gene. This CDR3 is built from 14 residues. Deletions cut 5 bases from V and 1 base from J, with 11 bases between. CDR1 and CDR2 (germline): MNHEY, SVGAGI. This CDR3 reads CASSTLGRNTEAFF. DNA of the CDR3: TGTGCCAGCAGTACCCTGGGGAGGAACACTGAAGCTTTCTTT.

Many counts were recorded for this clonotype. The chain recombines TRBV6-1 with TRBJ1-5; possibly TRBD1 for D (6 bases). The CDR3 length is 15 residues. The ends were cut back, 5 bases at V and 5 bases at J, with 16 bases in the middle. The germline CDR1 and CDR2 sequences are MNHNS and SASEGT. This CDR3 reads CASSPQPAGDQPQHF. The CDR3 coding sequence is TGTGCCAGCAGTCCCCAACCAGCAGGGGATCAGCCCCAGCATTTT.

The chain couples TRBV19 to TRBJ1-6; 9 bases map to TRBD1. This CDR3 has 15 amino acids. CDR1 is LNHDA, CDR2 SQIVND, per germline (reference sequence). J was trimmed by 10 bases and V by 3 bases; bases with no gene match: 7. The CDR3 loop is CASSISGTGRSPLHF. CDR3 bases: TGTGCCAGTAGTATTTCCGGGACAGGGAGATCACCCCTCCACTTT.

V usage is TRBV28 and J usage is TRBJ1-5, with D uncertain. Trimming took 5 bases from V and 0 from J, leaving 11 bases between them. CDR1 MDHEN and CDR2 SYDVKM come from the germline V gene. The CDR3 contains 15 residues. The CDR3 region is CASSPRRISNQPQHF. The DNA for the CDR3 is TGTGCCAGCAGTCCCCGACGGATTAGCAATCAGCCCCAGCATTTT.

The chain uses TRBV6-1 and TRBJ2-7, with TRBD1 as a possible D gene (6 bases). The CDR3 loop spans 15 amino acids. Germline V lookup: CDR1 MNHNS, CDR2 SASEGT. The V gene lost 3 bases and the J gene lost 5 bases, with 17 bases spanning the gap. As DNA, the CDR3 is TGTGCCAGCAGTGATAGAACAGGGATGGTTGACGAGCAGTACTTC. It yields the protein CASSDRTGMVDEQYF.

This chain links TRBV2 with TRBJ2-1; 7 nucleotides line up with TRBD2. With 6 bases clipped from V and 0 bases from J, the junction kept 11 bases outside the gene matches. The CDR3 covers 17 residues. Germline CDR1 is SNHLY and CDR2 is FYNNEI. CDR3 region: CASSSTSWGNSYNEQFF. The CDR3 DNA reads TGTGCCAGCAGCTCGACTAGCTGGGGGAACTCCTACAATGAGCAGTTCTTC.

This clonotype showed up many times. V gene TRBV5-1 combines with J gene TRBJ2-5, with D hard to call. Germline values: CDR1 SGHRS, CDR2 YFSETQ. V was trimmed by 0 bases and J by 4 bases, leaving 7 bases between them. The CDR3 length is 13 residues. In DNA, the CDR3 is TGCGCCAGCAGCTTGGGGGGTGGAGAGACCCAGTACTTC. Translating it yields CASSLGGGETQYF.

This clonotype has a count of ten or more. CDR3 residues: CASSRAPEGGYTF. Written as DNA, the CDR3 is TGTGCCAGCAGCCGGGCCCCCGAGGGTGGCTACACCTTC. This chain connects TRBV3-1 to TRBJ1-2; D remains ambiguous. The germline V and J ends were trimmed by 4 bases and 7 bases, with 13 bases remaining between them. The CDR3 contains 13 residues. Looked up from germline, CDR1 is LGHDT and CDR2 is YNNKEL (reference sequence).

The gene calls are TRBV7-9 and TRBJ2-7; D might be TRBD1 (6 bases). The CDR3 covers 13 residues. V was shortened by 5 bases and J by 2 bases, with 10 bases between the two germline ends. The germline CDR1 and CDR2 sequences are SEHNR and FQNEAQ (reference sequence). The CDR3 spells CASSPRGPYEQYF. For the CDR3, the DNA is TGTGCCAGCAGCCCCAGGGGCCCCTACGAGCAGTACTTC. Complete variable domain (other parts from reference TRBV7-9 and TRBJ2-7): DTGVSQNPRHKITKRGQNVTFRCDPISEHNRLYWYRQTLGQGPEFLTYFQNEAQLEKSRLLSDRFSAERPKGSFSTLEIQRTEQGDSAMYLCASSPRGPYEQYFGPGTRLTVT.

The V call is TRBV2, the J call TRBJ2-7; TRBD2 matches 12 bases. V dropped 2 bases and J dropped 4; count of bases not matched to a gene: 3. Germline-derived CDR1 and CDR2 are SNHLY and FYNNEI. This CDR3 has 15 residues. Written as DNA, the CDR3 is TGTGCCAGCAGTGAACGGACTAGCGGGGTTTACGAGCAGTACTTC. Translation gives CASSERTSGVYEQYF.

The rearrangement joins TRBV5-6 to TRBJ2-7; D ambiguous. Per the germline V gene, CDR1 is SGHDT and CDR2 is YYEEEE. V was cut by 1 base and J by 6 bases, with 14 bases left in between. The CDR3 has 14 amino acids. CDR3 bases: TGTGCCAGCAGCTTGTTAGTGGGGTTGGGCGAGCAGTACTTC. Translation: CASSLLVGLGEQYF.

This chain uses TRBV7-6 with TRBJ2-7, with 15 positions matching TRBD2. With 3 bases clipped from V and 5 bases from J, the junction kept 20 bases outside the gene matches. Germline V gene lookup returns CDR1 SGHVS and CDR2 FNYEAQ. The CDR3 covers 21 residues. CDR3 sequence (DNA): TGTGCCAGCAGCTTCACCCGGGCCCTCCCGGGGACTAGCGGGAGGTACCACGAGCAGTACTTC. Encoded protein: CASSFTRALPGTSGRYHEQYF.